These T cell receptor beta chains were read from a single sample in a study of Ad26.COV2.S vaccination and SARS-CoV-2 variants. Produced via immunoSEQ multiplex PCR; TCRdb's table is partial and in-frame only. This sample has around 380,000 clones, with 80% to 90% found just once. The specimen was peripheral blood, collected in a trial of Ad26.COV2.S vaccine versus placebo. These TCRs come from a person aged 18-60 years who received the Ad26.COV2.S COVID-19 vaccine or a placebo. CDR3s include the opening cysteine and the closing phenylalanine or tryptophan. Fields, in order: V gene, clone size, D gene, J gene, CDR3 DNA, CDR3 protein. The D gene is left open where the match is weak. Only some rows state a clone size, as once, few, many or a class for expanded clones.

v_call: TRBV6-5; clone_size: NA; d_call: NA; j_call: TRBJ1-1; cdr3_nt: TGTGCCAGCAGTTACAGCAACACTGAAGCTTTCTTT; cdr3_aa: CASSYSNTEAFF
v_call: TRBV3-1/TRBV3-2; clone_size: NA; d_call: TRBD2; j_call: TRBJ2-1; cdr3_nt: TGTGCCAGCAGCCGCCTATATGGGACTAACTACAATGAGCAGTTCTTC; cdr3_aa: CASSRLYGTNYNEQFF
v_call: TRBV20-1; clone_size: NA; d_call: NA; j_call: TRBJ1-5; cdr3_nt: TGCAGTGCTAGTTGGGGAGGAGGGCCCCAGCATTTT; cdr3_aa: CSASWGGGPQHF
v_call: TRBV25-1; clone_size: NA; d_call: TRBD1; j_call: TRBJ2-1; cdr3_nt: TGTGCCAGCAGTGAGTCACAGGGGGCGCGTAATGAGCAGTTCTTC; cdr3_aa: CASSESQGARNEQFF
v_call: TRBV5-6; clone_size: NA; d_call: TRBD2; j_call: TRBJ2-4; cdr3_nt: TGTGCCAGCAGCCATGGACTAGCGGGGGGATTAGCCAAAAACATTCAGTACTTC; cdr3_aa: CASSHGLAGGLAKNIQYF
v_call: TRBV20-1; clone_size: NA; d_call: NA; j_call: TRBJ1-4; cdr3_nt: TGCAGTGCTAGTGTTAGGGGGTCTGCTAATGAAAAACTGTTTTTT; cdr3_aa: CSASVRGSANEKLFF
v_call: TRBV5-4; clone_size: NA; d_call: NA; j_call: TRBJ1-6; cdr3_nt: TGTGCCAGCAGCGCGGCCCCGGGGTCAGGCGGATCACCCCTCCACTTT; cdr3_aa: CASSAAPGSGGSPLHF
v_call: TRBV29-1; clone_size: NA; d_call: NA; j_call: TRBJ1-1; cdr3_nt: TGCAGCGTTGAATTCGGGGAGGTGGGCACTGAAGCTTTCTTT; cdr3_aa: CSVEFGEVGTEAFF
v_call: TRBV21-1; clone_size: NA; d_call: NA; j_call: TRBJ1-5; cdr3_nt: TGTGCCAGCAGCAACCTATTTCAGAAACAGCCCCAGCATTTT; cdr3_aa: CASSNLFQKQPQHF
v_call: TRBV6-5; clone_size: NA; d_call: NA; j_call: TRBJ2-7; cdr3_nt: TGTGCCAGCAGTTACTCCAGGGCCGCGGCCTACGAGCAGTACTTC; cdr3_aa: CASSYSRAAAYEQYF
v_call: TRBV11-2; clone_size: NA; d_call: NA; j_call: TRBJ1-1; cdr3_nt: TGTGCCAGCAGCGAACGGTACGCCGTGAACACTGAAGCTTTCTTT; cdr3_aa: CASSERYAVNTEAFF
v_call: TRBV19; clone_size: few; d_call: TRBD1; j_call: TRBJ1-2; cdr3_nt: TGTGCCAGTAGCCAGGGGGACTATGGCTACACCTTC; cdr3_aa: CASSQGDYGYTF
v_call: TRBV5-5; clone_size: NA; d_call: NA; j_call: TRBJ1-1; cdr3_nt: TGTGCCAGCAGCTTCGGGACATACACTGAAGCTTTCTTT; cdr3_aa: CASSFGTYTEAFF
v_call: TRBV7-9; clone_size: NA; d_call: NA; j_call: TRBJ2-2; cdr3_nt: TGTGCCAGCAGCCCAGGGACTGTCGGGGAGCTGTTTTTT; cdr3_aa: CASSPGTVGELFF
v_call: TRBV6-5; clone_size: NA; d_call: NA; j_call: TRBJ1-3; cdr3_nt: TGTGCCATGATGAGCTCTGGAAACACCATATATTTT; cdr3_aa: CAMMSSGNTIYF
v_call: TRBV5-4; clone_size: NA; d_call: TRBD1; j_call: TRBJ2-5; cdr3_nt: TGTGCCAGCAGCTTGGGGACAGGGGTATCCGAGACCCAGTACTTC; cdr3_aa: CASSLGTGVSETQYF
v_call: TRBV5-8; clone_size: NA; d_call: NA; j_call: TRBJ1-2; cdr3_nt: TGTGCCAGCAGCATCCTTGGGGTGTCATATGGCTACACCTTC; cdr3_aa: CASSILGVSYGYTF
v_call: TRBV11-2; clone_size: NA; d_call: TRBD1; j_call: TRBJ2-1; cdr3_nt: TGTGCCAGCAGCTCCTGGGGGGGACAGGGGGAGGATGAGCAGTTCTTC; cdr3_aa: CASSSWGGQGEDEQFF
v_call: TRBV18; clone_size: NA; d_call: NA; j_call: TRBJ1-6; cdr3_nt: TGTGCCAGCTCCTTCGGGACGGATTCACCCCTCCACTTT; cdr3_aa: CASSFGTDSPLHF
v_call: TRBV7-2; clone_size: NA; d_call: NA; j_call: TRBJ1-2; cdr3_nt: TGTGCCAGCAACCTGGTGCTCCTTCCTGGCTACACCTTC; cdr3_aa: CASNLVLLPGYTF
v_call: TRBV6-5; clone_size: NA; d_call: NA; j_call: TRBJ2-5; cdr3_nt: TGTGCCAGCAGTTACACCTACGAAGCCGAAGGAGAGACCCAGTACTTC; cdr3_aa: CASSYTYEAEGETQYF
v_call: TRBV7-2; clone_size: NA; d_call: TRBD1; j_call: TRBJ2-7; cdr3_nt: TGTGCCAGCAGATCCGGGACAGGGGGCTACGAGCAGTACTTC; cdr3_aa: CASRSGTGGYEQYF
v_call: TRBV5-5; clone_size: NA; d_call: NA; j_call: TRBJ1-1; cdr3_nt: TGTGCCAGCAGCTTGAGTGAGAGTCACGGCACTGAAGCTTTCTTT; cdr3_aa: CASSLSESHGTEAFF
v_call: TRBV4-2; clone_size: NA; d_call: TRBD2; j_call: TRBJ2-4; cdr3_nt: TGTGCCAGCAGCCAAGTTGGTTATAGCGGGGGAAAAAACATTCAGTACTTC; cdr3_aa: CASSQVGYSGGKNIQYF
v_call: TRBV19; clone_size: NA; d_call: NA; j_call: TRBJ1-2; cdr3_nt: TGTGCCAGTAGTATCCTAGTCCCGAGTGGGGCCGGCTACACCTTC; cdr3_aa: CASSILVPSGAGYTF
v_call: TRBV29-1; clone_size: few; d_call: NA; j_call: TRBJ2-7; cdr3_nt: TGCAGCGTTGAGATCCGGGACTCCGTGGGATACGAGCAGTACTTC; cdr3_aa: CSVEIRDSVGYEQYF
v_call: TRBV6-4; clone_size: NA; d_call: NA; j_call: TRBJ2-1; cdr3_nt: TGTGCCAGCAGGGACAGTATTTTGAATGAGCAGTTCTTC; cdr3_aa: CASRDSILNEQFF
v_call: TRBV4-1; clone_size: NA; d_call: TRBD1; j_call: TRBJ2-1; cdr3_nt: TGCGCCAGCAAGCAAGCTCGGGACAGTTACAATGAGCAGTTCTTC; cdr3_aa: CASKQARDSYNEQFF
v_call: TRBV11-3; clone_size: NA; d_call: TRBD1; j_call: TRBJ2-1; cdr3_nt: TGTGCCAGCAGCTTAGATGTCAGGGGGCGAGGCAATGAGCAGTTCTTC; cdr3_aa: CASSLDVRGRGNEQFF
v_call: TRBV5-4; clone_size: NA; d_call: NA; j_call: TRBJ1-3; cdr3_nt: TGTGCCAGCAGCTTCGGGCAGTCCCGAGACACCATATATTTT; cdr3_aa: CASSFGQSRDTIYF
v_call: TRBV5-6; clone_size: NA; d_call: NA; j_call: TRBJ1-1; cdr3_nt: TGTGCCAGCAGCTTTGAGGAACCAGGGACGAACACTGAAGCTTTCTTT; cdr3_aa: CASSFEEPGTNTEAFF
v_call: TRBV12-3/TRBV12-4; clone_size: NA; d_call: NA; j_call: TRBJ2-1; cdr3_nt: TGTGCCAGCAGTTTTCAGGGGAACAATGAGCAGTTCTTC; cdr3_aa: CASSFQGNNEQFF
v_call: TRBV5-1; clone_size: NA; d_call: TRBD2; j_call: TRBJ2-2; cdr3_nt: TGCGCCAGCAGCTTCTTGCGGGGGGACGCGAACACCGGGGAGCTGTTTTTT; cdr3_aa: CASSFLRGDANTGELFF
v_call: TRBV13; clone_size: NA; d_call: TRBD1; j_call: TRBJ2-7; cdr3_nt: TGTGCCAGCAGCTCCCGGGACAGCGGAACGAGGGAGCAGTACTTC; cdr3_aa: CASSSRDSGTREQYF
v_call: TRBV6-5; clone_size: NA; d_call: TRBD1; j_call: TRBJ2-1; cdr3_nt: TGTGCCAGCAGTTACTCGGCCGGGACAGGGGACAATGAGCAGTTCTTC; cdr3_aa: CASSYSAGTGDNEQFF
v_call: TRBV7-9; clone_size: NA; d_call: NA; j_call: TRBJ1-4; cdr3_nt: TGTGCCAGCAGCTTATCCCTAGGGGCGGGTGAAAAACTGTTTTTT; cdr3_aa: CASSLSLGAGEKLFF
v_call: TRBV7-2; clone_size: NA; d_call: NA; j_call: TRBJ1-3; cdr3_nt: TGTGCCAGCAGCTTAGGGGCATCCGGAAACACCATATATTTT; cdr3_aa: CASSLGASGNTIYF
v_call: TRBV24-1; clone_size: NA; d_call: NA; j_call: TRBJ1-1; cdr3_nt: TGTGCCACAAAGCGGCAGGAGGAAATGAACACTGAAGCTTTCTTT; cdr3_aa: CATKRQEEMNTEAFF
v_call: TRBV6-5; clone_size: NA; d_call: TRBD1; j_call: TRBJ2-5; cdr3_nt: TGTGCCAGCAGGGGGACAGCAGAGACCCAGTACTTC; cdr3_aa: CASRGTAETQYF
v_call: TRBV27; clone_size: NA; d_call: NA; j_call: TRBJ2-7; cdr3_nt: TGTGCCAGCAGTTTATACAAGGGATCGGTCTACGAGCAGTACTTC; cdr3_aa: CASSLYKGSVYEQYF
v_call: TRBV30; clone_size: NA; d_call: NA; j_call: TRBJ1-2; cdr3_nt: TGTGCCGCACAGGAACGCACCTTC; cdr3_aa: CAAQERTF
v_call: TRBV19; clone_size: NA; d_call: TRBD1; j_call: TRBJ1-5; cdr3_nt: TGTGCCAGTAGTATGAGCACAGGGGGTGGTCAGCCCCAGCATTTT; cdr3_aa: CASSMSTGGGQPQHF
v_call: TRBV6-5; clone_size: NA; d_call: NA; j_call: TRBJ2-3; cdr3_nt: TGTGCCAGCACCACCGGGGACGGAACGCAGTATTTT; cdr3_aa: CASTTGDGTQYF
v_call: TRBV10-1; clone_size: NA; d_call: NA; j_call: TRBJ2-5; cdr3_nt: TGCGCCAGCAGTGATTCGCTAATGGAGACCCAGTACTTC; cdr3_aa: CASSDSLMETQYF
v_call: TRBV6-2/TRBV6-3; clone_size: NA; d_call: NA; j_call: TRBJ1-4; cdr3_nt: TGTGCCAGCAGCCCCAGAGGTGGGGGTGAAAAACTGTTTTTT; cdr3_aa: CASSPRGGGEKLFF
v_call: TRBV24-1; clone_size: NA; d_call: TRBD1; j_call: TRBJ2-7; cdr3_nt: TGTGCCACCAGTGATGACAGGGCCGAGCAGTACTTC; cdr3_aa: CATSDDRAEQYF
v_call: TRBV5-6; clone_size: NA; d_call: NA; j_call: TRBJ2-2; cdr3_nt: TGTGCCAGCACCCGCACCGGGGAGCTGTTTTTT; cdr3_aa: CASTRTGELFF
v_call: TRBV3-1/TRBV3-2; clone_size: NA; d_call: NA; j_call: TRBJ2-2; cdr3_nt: TGTGCCAGCAGCCAACGGGTCCCGGGGACCGGGGAGCTGTTTTTT; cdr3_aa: CASSQRVPGTGELFF